This record looks at one T cell receptor beta chain sequence and its context. Its antigen remains unknown. The method was immunoSEQ multiplex PCR; TCRdb's version includes in-frame clones alone and lacks a portion of them. This table holds over 2 million clones, around 93% found once. The V gene lost 5 bases and the J gene lost 3 bases, with 17 bases spanning the gap. This CDR3 comprises 15 residues. The germline CDR1 and CDR2 sequences are MNHEY and SVGAGI. The data are from a study of shared clonotypes between healthy human individuals. Study summary: CD8 memory received one plate per donor, CD8 naive two, CD4 memory three and CD4 naive three. Study conclusions and caveats: In contrast to clonotypes shared by all four donors, non-shared clonotypes had lower generation probabilities.

Sequenced sample: naive CD4+ T cells from PBMCs. Subset reported: CD45RA+ positively selected. The sequence derives from a man between 18 and 35 years old in good health. Some clones in this sample may be carry-over from other donors' samples. The V call is TRBV6-5, the J call TRBJ2-7; D is possibly TRBD1 or TRBD2 (5 bases each). The CDR3 is CASSATGTHHYEQYF. In nucleotides, the CDR3 is TGTGCCAGCAGTGCAACCGGGACCCACCACTACGAGCAGTACTTC.